This T cell receptor beta chain comes out of a study of spatial heterogeneity in lung cancer. Time point of the sample: sample taken at primary tumor resection. From tumor, nontumor lung or frozen PBMC, whole RNA was taken unsorted for sequencing. This CDR3 contains 15 residues. The germline CDR1 and CDR2 sequences are DFQATT and SNEGSKA (reference sequence). V was clipped by 5 bases and J by 0 bases, with 14 bases between them. TCRdb analysed the 5' RACE reads with MiXCR anew, one entry per CDR3 protein. In the table there are tens of thousands of distinct CDR3 sequences, 5.5% to 7% of which are singletons. Relative to its sample, this clonotype is medium-sized.

This chain uses TRBV20-1 with TRBJ1-5; no clear D gene. The source is a male donor with early-stage non-small cell lung cancer. The material sequenced was PBMCs, taken at surgery. The CDR3: CSAGPIFSSNQPQHF. The DNA of the CDR3 is TGCAGTGCTGGGCCTATTTTCAGTAGCAATCAGCCCCAGCATTTT.